This entry features one T cell receptor (beta chain) sequence. Seattle's cohort entered during active infection and was followed longitudinally. These data originate in a study of blood T cell repertoires in COVID-19. V was pared by 5 bases and J by 3 bases, with 11 bases between. Germline CDR1 is LNHDA and CDR2 is SQIVND (reference sequence). This CDR3 is 14 amino acids long. Generated by immunoSEQ multiplex PCR, the TCRdb table keeps only in-frame clones and is missing some. The sample gives 250,000 to 300,000 clones, approximately 87% of which show up once; 10% to 15% is in the top ten. This sequence was found in a young woman with COVID-19, enrolled during active disease. The sample was peripheral blood. V is TRBV19 and J is TRBJ1-3; no firm D call. The CDR3 DNA reads as TGTGCCAGTAGTCTCGCCTACAGTGGAAACACCATATATTTT. This codes for CASSLAYSGNTIYF.